The rows below give T cell receptor beta chains drawn from one sample of a study of CD4 T cells in relation to SARS-CoV-2 and coronaviruses. Method: immunoSEQ multiplex PCR; TCRdb's copy keeps in-frame clones and lacks some. The sample has about 64,000 clones, approximately 94% seen once. The sequenced sample was naive CD4+ T cells from PBMCs. The receptor source for this set is a human donor in good health. CDR3s include the opening cysteine and the closing phenylalanine or tryptophan. The D gene is left open where the match is weak. For some rows the clone size is stated as once, few or many, or as a class when expanded; others skip it.

size	V	D	J	CDR3	DNA
.	TRBV7-3	TRBD2	TRBJ2-3	CASSLMAGGPSDTQYF	TGTGCCAGCAGCTTAATGGCGGGAGGGCCCTCAGATACGCAGTATTTT
.	TRBV6-1	.	TRBJ1-5	CASSEVGSNQPQHF	TGTGCCAGCAGTGAGGTAGGGAGCAATCAGCCCCAGCATTTT
few	TRBV18	.	TRBJ2-2	CASSFIWGPETGELFF	TGTGCCAGCTCATTCATTTGGGGGCCGGAGACCGGGGAGCTGTTTTTT
.	TRBV5-5	.	TRBJ2-7	CASSKPRSSYEQYF	TGTGCCAGCAGCAAGCCGCGCAGCTCCTACGAGCAGTACTTC
.	TRBV18	.	TRBJ2-1	CASSPGRPFYNEQFF	TGTGCCAGCTCACCAGGACGGCCCTTCTACAATGAGCAGTTCTTC
.	TRBV6-2/TRBV6-3	TRBD1	TRBJ1-2	CASSYLHRGVDYGYTF	TGTGCCAGCAGTTACCTCCACAGGGGCGTAGACTATGGCTACACCTTC
.	TRBV27	.	TRBJ2-7	CASSSNRHRSRYEQYF	TGTGCCAGCAGTTCCAACCGACACCGCTCGAGGTACGAGCAGTACTTC
.	TRBV21-1	.	TRBJ2-2	CASKGTSGIGELFF	TGTGCCAGCAAGGGGACTAGCGGGATCGGGGAGCTGTTTTTT
.	TRBV4-2	.	TRBJ1-5	CASSPDPGRQPQHF	TGTGCCAGCAGCCCCGACCCCGGGCGTCAGCCCCAGCATTTT
.	TRBV28	TRBD1	TRBJ2-7	CASSRPGQGRNEQYF	TGTGCCAGCAGCAGACCGGGACAGGGGCGAAACGAGCAGTACTTC
.	TRBV6-5	TRBD2	TRBJ2-7	CASSRGLAGGYEQYF	TGTGCCAGCAGTCGGGGACTAGCGGGTGGCTACGAGCAGTACTTC
.	TRBV24-1	TRBD1	TRBJ2-2	CATSDWGQGNTGELFF	TGTGCCACCAGTGATTGGGGACAGGGGAACACCGGGGAGCTGTTTTTT
.	TRBV5-1	TRBD2	TRBJ2-1	CASSLVIAGPARNEQFF	TGCGCCAGCAGCTTGGTAATAGCGGGCCCGGCGAGGAATGAGCAGTTCTTC
.	TRBV6-4	TRBD1	TRBJ1-4	CASRDRGGNEKLFF	TGTGCCAGCAGGGACAGGGGGGGTAATGAAAAACTGTTTTTT
.	TRBV10-1	.	TRBJ2-2	CASSDFGRTGELFF	TGCGCCAGCAGTGACTTTGGGCGCACCGGGGAGCTGTTTTTT
.	TRBV18	.	TRBJ2-4	CASSPDLQKYF	TGTGCCAGCTCACCCGACCTACAGAAGTACTTC
.	TRBV7-2	TRBD2	TRBJ2-5	CASSSHLAGAPQETQYF	TGTGCCAGCAGCTCGCACCTAGCGGGAGCCCCACAAGAGACCCAGTACTTC
.	TRBV18	.	TRBJ1-5	CASSPGLPGRQPQHF	TGTGCCAGCTCACCGGGGCTCCCCGGGAGGCAGCCCCAGCATTTT
.	TRBV25-1	.	TRBJ1-1	CASRARDNTEAFF	TGTGCCAGCAGGGCGCGGGACAACACTGAAGCTTTCTTT
few	TRBV10-1	.	TRBJ2-7	CASSDAPGQGYEQYF	TGCGCCAGCAGTGATGCACCGGGACAAGGGTACGAGCAGTACTTC
.	TRBV7-2	.	TRBJ2-1	CASSLGSGAGNEQFF	TGTGCCAGCAGCTTAGGGTCAGGGGCTGGGAATGAGCAGTTCTTC
.	TRBV30	.	TRBJ2-6	CAWDISGANVLTF	TGTGCCTGGGACATCTCTGGGGCCAACGTCCTGACTTTC
.	TRBV7-3	TRBD2	TRBJ2-4	CASSARTSGGKNIQYF	TGTGCCAGCAGCGCCCGGACTAGCGGTGGCAAAAACATTCAGTACTTC
.	TRBV12-3/TRBV12-4	.	TRBJ2-7	CASSLGQTYEQYF	TGTGCCAGCAGTCTCGGACAGACCTACGAGCAGTACTTC
.	TRBV28	TRBD1	TRBJ1-5	CASSALGQGANQPQHF	TGTGCCAGCAGCGCCCTGGGACAGGGGGCCAATCAGCCCCAGCATTTT
.	TRBV3-1/TRBV3-2	.	TRBJ2-2	CASSLGTGELFF	TGTGCCAGCAGCCTAGGAACCGGGGAGCTGTTTTTT
.	TRBV5-4	TRBD2	TRBJ2-1	CASSPRPTSGIVNEQFF	TGTGCCAGCAGCCCAAGACCGACTAGCGGGATTGTCAATGAGCAGTTCTTC
.	TRBV20-1	TRBD2	TRBJ2-4	CSASVGGAKNIQYF	TGCAGTGCTAGTGTGGGAGGGGCCAAAAACATTCAGTACTTC
.	TRBV6-5	TRBD1	TRBJ2-7	CASRMGQAYEQYF	TGTGCCAGCAGGATGGGACAGGCCTACGAGCAGTACTTC
.	TRBV30	.	TRBJ1-1	CAWIPNIPSNTEAFF	TGTGCCTGGATCCCGAATATCCCAAGTAACACTGAAGCTTTCTTT
.	TRBV10-3	.	TRBJ2-7	CAISQLGYEQYF	TGTGCCATCAGTCAACTAGGTTACGAGCAGTACTTC
.	TRBV28	TRBD1	TRBJ1-5	CASSTTGVFNQPQHF	TGTGCCAGCAGTACGACAGGGGTCTTCAATCAGCCCCAGCATTTT
.	TRBV28	.	TRBJ2-7	CASSLGSGATGSYEQYF	TGTGCCAGCAGTTTAGGGTCAGGGGCTACAGGCTCCTACGAGCAGTACTTC
.	TRBV27	TRBD1	TRBJ2-1	CASTPDGDRGSNEQFF	TGTGCCAGCACCCCTGACGGGGACAGGGGTAGCAATGAGCAGTTCTTC
.	TRBV9	TRBD1	TRBJ1-1	CASSLQGSRTEAFF	TGTGCCAGCAGCTTACAGGGGTCTCGCACTGAAGCTTTCTTT
.	TRBV28	TRBD2	TRBJ2-1	CASRPGLAGVVQFF	TGTGCCAGCAGACCGGGACTAGCGGGAGTTGTGCAGTTCTTC
.	TRBV24-1	TRBD2	TRBJ2-3	CATSDSRTSGRTDTQYF	TGTGCCACCAGTGATTCAAGGACTAGCGGGAGGACAGATACGCAGTATTTT
.	TRBV21-1	.	TRBJ1-3	CASSKGRRCPSGNTIYF	TGTGCCAGCAGCAAAGGACGAAGGTGCCCCTCTGGAAACACCATATATTTT
.	TRBV19	.	TRBJ2-2	CASSPVNTGELFF	TGTGCCAGTAGTCCGGTTAACACCGGGGAGCTGTTTTTT
.	TRBV27	TRBD2	TRBJ2-3	CASNLAGVSTDTQYF	TGTGCCAGCAACCTAGCGGGAGTTAGCACAGATACGCAGTATTTT
.	TRBV24-1	TRBD2	TRBJ2-2	CATSDLTGTSGNTGELFF	TGTGCCACCAGTGACTTGACAGGGACTAGCGGGAACACCGGGGAGCTGTTTTTT
.	TRBV5-1	.	TRBJ2-7	CASSLADSKSNEQYF	TGCGCCAGCAGCTTGGCGGACTCAAAAAGCAACGAGCAGTACTTC
.	TRBV19	.	TRBJ1-5	CASRVGIGNQPQHF	TGTGCCAGTAGAGTCGGCATCGGGAATCAGCCCCAGCATTTT
.	TRBV28	.	TRBJ1-6	CASSLRENNSPLHF	TGTGCCAGCAGTTTAAGAGAAAATAATTCACCCCTCCACTTT
.	TRBV29-1	TRBD2	TRBJ2-4	CSVAASGRGNIQYF	TGCAGCGTTGCGGCTAGCGGGAGGGGGAACATTCAGTACTTC
.	TRBV25-1	.	TRBJ1-4	CASSEYEAVFF	TGTGCCAGCAGTGAATATGAGGCCGTATTTTTT
.	TRBV5-1	TRBD1	TRBJ1-5	CASSKAGQINQPQHF	TGCGCCAGCAGCAAGGCGGGACAGATTAATCAGCCCCAGCATTTT
few	TRBV6-5	.	TRBJ1-1	CASSRTDGRTEAFF	TGTGCCAGCAGTCGGACAGATGGGCGCACTGAAGCTTTCTTT
.	TRBV7-9	.	TRBJ2-3	CASSFGDTQYF	TGTGCCAGCAGCTTTGGAGATACGCAGTATTTT
.	TRBV25-1	.	TRBJ2-6	CASSARTAGANVLTF	TGTGCCAGCAGTGCTCGGACGGCTGGGGCCAACGTCCTGACTTTC
.	TRBV6-4	TRBD2	TRBJ2-1	CASSREAYNEQFF	TGTGCCAGCAGCCGGGAGGCCTACAATGAGCAGTTCTTC
.	TRBV14	TRBD1	TRBJ2-7	CASSRLQGLYEQYF	TGTGCCAGCAGCCGGCTACAGGGGCTGTACGAGCAGTACTTC
.	TRBV5-1	TRBD1	TRBJ2-1	CASSSQGKDEQFF	TGCGCCAGCAGCTCACAGGGGAAGGATGAGCAGTTCTTC
.	TRBV6-5	.	TRBJ2-2	CASSYFQGWTGELFF	TGTGCCAGCAGTTACTTTCAGGGGTGGACCGGGGAGCTGTTTTTT
.	TRBV15	.	TRBJ2-4	CATSREDLISIQYF	TGTGCCACCAGCAGAGAGGACCTTATTAGCATTCAGTACTTC
.	TRBV6-1	TRBD1	TRBJ1-2	CASSEKWDSYGYTF	TGTGCCAGCAGTGAAAAATGGGACAGCTATGGCTACACCTTC
.	TRBV7-2	TRBD2	TRBJ2-2	CASSLGTRFGELFF	TGTGCCAGCAGCTTAGGGACTAGGTTCGGGGAGCTGTTTTTT